This T cell receptor (beta chain) was sequenced during a study of technical replicates of blood from four donors. CDR1 and CDR2 from the germline V gene are SGHNT and YYREEE (reference sequence). This CDR3 comprises 15 residues. The ends lost 2 bases at V and 5 bases at J; junction bases unmatched: 8. Sequencing was performed with immunoSEQ multiplex PCR; in TCRdb, only in-frame clones are kept and a portion is missing. Seen here are under 80,000 clones, approximately 96% observed once, and the top ten hold roughly 0.21%. The sequencing input was T cells isolated from PBMCs. J is TRBJ2-5 and V is TRBV5-4, with 8 bases identical to TRBD1. The receptor comes from a human donor in good health. The CDR3 here is CASSLRTGQGETQYF. The CDR3 DNA follows: TGTGCCAGCAGCTTAAGGACAGGGCAGGGGGAGACCCAGTACTTC.